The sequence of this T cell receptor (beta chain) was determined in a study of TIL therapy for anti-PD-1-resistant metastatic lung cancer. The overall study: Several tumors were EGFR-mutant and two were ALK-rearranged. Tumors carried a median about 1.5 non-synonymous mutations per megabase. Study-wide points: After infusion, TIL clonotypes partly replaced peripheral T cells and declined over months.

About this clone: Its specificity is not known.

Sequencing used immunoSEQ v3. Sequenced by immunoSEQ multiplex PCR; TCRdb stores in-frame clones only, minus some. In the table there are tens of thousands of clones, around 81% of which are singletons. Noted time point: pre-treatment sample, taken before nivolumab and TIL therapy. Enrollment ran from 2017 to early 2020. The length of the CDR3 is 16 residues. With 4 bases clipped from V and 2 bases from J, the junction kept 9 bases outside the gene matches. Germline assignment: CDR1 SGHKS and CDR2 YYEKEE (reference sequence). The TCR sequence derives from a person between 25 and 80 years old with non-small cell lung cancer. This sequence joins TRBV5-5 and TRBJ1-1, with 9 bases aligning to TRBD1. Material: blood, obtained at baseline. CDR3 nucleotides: TGTGCCAGCAGCATCGACTTACAGGGGGCCAACACTGAAGCTTTCTTT. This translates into CASSIDLQGANTEAFF. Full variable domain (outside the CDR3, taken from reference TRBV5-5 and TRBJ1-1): DAGVTQSPTHLIKTRGQQVTLRCSPISGHKSVSWYQQVLGQGPQFIFQYYEKEERGRGNFPDRFSARQFPNYSSELNVNALLLGDSALYLCASSIDLQGANTEAFFGQGTRLTVV.